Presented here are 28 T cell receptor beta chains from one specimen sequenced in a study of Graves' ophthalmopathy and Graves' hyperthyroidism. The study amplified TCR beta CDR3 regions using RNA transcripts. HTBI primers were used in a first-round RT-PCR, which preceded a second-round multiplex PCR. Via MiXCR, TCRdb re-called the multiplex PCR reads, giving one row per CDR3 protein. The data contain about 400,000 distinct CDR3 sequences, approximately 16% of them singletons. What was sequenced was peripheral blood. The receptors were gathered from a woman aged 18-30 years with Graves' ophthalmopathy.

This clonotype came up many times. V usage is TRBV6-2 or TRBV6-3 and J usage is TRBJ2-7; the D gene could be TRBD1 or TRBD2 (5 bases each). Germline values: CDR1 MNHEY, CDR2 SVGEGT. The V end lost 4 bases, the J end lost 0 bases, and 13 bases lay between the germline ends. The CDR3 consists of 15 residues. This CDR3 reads CASSSGRGPSYEQYF. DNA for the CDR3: TGTGCCAGCAGTTCGGGAAGGGGACCCTCCTACGAGCAGTACTTC.

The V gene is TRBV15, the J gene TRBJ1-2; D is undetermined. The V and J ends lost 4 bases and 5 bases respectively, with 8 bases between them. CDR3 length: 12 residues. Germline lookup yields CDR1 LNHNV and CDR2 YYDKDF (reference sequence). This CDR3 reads CATSNAQYGYTF. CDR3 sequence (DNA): TGTGCCACCAGCAACGCCCAATATGGCTACACCTTC.

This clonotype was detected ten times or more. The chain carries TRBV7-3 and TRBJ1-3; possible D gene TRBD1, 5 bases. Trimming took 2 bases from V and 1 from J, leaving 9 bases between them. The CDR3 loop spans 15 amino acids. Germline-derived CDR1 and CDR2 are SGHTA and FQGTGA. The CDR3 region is CASSLGATSGNTIYF. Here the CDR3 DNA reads TGTGCCAGCAGCTTAGGGGCGACTTCTGGAAACACCATATATTTT.

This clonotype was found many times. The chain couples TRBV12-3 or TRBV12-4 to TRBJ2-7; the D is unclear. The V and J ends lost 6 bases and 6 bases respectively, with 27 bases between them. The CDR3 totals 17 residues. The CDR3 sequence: CASSPLLGYRDAFEQYF. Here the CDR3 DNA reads TGTGCCAGCAGCCCCCTGCTGGGTTACCGAGACGCGTTCGAGCAGTACTTC.

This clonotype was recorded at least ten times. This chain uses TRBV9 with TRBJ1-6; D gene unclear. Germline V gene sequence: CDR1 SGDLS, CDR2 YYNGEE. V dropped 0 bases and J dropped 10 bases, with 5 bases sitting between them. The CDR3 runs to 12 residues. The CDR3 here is CASSVEGSPLHF. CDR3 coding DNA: TGTGCCAGCAGCGTAGAGGGCTCACCCCTCCACTTT.

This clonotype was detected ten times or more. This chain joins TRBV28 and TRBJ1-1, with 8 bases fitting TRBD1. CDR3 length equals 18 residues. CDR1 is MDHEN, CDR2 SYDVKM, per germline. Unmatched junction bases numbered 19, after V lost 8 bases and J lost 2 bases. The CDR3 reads CASAGQGTGGFRNTEAFF. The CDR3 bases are TGTGCCAGCGCGGGTCAGGGGACAGGTGGTTTCCGTAACACTGAAGCTTTCTTT.

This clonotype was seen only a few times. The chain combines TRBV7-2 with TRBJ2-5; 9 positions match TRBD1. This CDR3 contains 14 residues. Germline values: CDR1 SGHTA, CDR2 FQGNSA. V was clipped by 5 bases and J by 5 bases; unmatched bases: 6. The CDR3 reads CASSIGQGMETQYF. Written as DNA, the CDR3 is TGTGCCAGCAGCATTGGACAGGGGATGGAGACCCAGTACTTC.

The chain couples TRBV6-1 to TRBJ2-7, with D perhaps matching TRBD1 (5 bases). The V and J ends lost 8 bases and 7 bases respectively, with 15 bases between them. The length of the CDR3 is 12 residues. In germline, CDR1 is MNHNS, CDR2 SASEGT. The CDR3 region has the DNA TGTGCCAGCTCCGGACATAGGTGGGAGCAGTACTTC. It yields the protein CASSGHRWEQYF.

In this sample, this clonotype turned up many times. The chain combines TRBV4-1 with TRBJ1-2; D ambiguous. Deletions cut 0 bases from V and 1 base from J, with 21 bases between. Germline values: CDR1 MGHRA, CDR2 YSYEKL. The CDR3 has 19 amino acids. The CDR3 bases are TGCGCCAGCAGCCAAGATTATATTGGTAGCGAGGTTCGTAACTATGGCTACACCTTC. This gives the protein CASSQDYIGSEVRNYGYTF.

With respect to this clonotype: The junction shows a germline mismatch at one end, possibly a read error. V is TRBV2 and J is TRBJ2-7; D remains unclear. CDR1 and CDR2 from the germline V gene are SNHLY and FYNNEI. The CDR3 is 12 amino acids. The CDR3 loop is CATSDRRDEQYF. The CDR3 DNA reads TGTGCCACCAGTGACCGAAGGGACGAGCAGTACTTC. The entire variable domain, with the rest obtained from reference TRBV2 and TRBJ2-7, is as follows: EPEVTQTPSHQVTQMGQEVILRCVPISNHLYFYWYRQILGQKVEFLVSFYNNEISEKSEIFDDQFSVERPDGSNFTLKIRSTKLEDSAMYFCATSDRRDEQYFGPGTRLTVT.

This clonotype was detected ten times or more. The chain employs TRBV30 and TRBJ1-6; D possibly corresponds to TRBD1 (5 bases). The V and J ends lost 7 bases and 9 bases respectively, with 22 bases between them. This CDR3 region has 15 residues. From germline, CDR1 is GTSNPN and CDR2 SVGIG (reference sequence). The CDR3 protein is CAFRTQTALGSPLHF. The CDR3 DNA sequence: TGTGCCTTCCGGACACAGACTGCCCTTGGTTCACCCCTCCACTTT.

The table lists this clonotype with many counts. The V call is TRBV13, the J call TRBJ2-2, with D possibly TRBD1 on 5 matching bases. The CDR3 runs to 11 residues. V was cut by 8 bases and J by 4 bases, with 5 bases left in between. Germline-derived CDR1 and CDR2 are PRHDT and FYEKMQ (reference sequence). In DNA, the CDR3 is TGTGCCAGCCAGGGCACCGGGGAGCTGTTTTTT. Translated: CASQGTGELFF.

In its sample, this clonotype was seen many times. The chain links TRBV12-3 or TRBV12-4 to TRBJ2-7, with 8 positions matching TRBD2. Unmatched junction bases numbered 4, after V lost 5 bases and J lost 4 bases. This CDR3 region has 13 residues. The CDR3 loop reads CASSTGLGYEQYF. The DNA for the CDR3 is TGTGCCAGCAGTACGGGACTAGGGTACGAGCAGTACTTC.

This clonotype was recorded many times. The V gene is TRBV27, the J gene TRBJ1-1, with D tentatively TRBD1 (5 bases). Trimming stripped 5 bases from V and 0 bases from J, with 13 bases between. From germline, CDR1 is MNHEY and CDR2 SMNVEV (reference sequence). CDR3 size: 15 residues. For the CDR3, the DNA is TGTGCCAGCAGTCTACGGTGGGGGGTGAACACTGAAGCTTTCTTT. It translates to CASSLRWGVNTEAFF.

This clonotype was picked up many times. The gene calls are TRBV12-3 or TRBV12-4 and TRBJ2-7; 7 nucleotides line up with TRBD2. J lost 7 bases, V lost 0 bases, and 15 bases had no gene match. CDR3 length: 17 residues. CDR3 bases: TGTGCCAGCAGTTTAGCGAAGGCGGCGGGGGAGTACACGGAGCAGTACTTC. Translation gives CASSLAKAAGEYTEQYF.

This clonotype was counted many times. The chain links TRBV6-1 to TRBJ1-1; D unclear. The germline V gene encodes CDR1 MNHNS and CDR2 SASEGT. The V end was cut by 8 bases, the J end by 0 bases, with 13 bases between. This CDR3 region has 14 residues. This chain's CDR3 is CASHGYGLNTEAFF. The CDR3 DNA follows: TGTGCCAGCCATGGCTACGGATTGAACACTGAAGCTTTCTTT.

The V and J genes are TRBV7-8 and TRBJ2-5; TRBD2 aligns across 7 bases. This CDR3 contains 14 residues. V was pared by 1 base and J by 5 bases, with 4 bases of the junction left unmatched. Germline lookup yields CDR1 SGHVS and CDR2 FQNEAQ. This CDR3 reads CASSLVSGGETQYF. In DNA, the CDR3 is TGTGCCAGCAGCTTAGTTTCCGGGGGGGAGACCCAGTACTTC.

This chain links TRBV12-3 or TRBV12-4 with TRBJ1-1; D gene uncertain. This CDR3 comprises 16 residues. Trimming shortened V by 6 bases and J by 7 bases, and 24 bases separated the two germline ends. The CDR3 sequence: CASRERTGIIPLEAFF. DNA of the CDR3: TGTGCCAGCAGAGAGAGAACCGGGATCATACCACTTGAAGCTTTCTTT.

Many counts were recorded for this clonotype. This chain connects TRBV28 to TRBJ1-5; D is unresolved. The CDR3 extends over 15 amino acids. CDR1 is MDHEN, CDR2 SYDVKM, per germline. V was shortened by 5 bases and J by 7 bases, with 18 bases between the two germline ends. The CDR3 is CASSPKMVVGQPQHF. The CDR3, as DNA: TGTGCCAGCAGTCCGAAAATGGTGGTGGGACAGCCCCAGCATTTT.

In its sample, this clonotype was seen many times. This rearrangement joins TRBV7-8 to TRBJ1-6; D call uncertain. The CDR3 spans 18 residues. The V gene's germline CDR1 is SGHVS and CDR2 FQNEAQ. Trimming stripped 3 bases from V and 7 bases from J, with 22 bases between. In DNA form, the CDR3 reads TGTGCCAGCAGCTTTGAAGTCCAAGGCACGAGTAAGAATTCACCCCTCCACTTT. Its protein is CASSFEVQGTSKNSPLHF.

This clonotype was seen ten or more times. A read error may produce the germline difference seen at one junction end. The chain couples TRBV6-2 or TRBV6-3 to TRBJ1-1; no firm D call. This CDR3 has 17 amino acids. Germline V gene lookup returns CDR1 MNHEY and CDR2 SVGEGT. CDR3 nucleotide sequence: TGTGCCAGCAGCCCCAACCCGGGTCTCACCTCGAACGCTGAAGCTTTCTTT. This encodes CASSPNPGLTSNAEAFF.

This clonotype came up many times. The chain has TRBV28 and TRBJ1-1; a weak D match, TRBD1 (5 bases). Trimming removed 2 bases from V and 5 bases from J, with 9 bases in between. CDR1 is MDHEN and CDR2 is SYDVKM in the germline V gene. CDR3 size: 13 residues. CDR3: CASSLGTGTEAFF. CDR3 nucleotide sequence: TGTGCCAGCAGTTTAGGGACCGGGACTGAAGCTTTCTTT.

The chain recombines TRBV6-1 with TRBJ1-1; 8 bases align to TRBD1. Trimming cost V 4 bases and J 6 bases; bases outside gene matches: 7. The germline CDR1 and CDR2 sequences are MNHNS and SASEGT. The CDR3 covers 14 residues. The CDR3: CASSAQGARAEAFF. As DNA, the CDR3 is TGTGCCAGCAGTGCCCAGGGGGCGCGGGCTGAAGCTTTCTTT.

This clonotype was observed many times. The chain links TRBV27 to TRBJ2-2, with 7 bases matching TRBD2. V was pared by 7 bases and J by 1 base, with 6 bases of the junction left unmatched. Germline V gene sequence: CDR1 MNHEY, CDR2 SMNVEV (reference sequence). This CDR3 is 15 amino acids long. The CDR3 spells CASIPWGGNTGELFF. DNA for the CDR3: TGTGCCAGCATCCCCTGGGGGGGGAACACCGGGGAGCTGTTTTTT.

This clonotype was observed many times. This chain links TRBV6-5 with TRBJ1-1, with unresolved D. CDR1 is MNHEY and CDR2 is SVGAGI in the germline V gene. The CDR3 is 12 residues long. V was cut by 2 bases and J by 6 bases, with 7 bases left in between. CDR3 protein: CASSYLGAEAFF. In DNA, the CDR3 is TGTGCCAGCAGTTACCTGGGCGCTGAAGCTTTCTTT.

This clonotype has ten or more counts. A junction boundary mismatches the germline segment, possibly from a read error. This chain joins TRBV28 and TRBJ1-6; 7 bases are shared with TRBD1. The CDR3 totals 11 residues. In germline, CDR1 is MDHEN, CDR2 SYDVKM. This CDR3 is CASSYGMDRLF. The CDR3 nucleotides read TGTGCCAGCAGTTACGGGATGGACAGGCTTTTT.

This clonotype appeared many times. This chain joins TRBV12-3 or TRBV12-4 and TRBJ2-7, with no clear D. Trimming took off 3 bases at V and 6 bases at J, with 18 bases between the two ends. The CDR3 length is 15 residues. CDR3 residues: CASSFISVLGSEQYF. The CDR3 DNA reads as TGTGCCAGCAGTTTTATCTCGGTGCTCGGGTCCGAGCAGTACTTC.

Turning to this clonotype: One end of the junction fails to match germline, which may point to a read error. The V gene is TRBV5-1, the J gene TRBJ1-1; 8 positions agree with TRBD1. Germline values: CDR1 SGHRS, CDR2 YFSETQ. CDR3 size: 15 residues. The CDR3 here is CAGSSTGTGNTEAFF. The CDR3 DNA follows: TGCGCCGGCAGCTCTACCGGGACAGGGAACACTGAAGCTTTCTTT.